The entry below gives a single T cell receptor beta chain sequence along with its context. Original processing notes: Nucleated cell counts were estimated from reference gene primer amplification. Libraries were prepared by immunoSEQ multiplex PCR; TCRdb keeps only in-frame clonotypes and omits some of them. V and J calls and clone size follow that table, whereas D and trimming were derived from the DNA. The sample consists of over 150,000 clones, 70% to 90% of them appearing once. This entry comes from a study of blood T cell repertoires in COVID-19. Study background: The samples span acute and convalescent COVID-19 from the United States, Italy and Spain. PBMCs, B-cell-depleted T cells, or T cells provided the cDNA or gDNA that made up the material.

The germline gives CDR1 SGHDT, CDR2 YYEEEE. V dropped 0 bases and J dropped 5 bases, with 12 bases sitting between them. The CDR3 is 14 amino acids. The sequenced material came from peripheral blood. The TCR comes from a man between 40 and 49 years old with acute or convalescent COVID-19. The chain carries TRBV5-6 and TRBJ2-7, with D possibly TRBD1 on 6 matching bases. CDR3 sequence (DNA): TGTGCCAGCAGCTTGGGCAGGGGAAGGAACGAGCAGTACTTC. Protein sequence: CASSLGRGRNEQYF. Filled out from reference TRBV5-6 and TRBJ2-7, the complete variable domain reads DAGVTQSPTHLIKTRGQQVTLRCSPKSGHDTVSWYQQALGQGPQFIFQYYEEEERQRGNFPDRFSGHQFPNYSSELNVNALLLGDSALYLCASSLGRGRNEQYFGPGTRLTVT.